This TCR beta chain was observed in a study of blood T cell repertoires in COVID-19. V was clipped by 4 bases and J by 0 bases; unmatched bases: 10. The CDR3 contains 17 residues. Per the germline V gene, CDR1 is MRHNA and CDR2 is SNTAGT. In the original workflow: Reference gene primer amplification in the assay estimated nucleated cell counts. Produced via immunoSEQ multiplex PCR; TCRdb's table is partial and in-frame only. V, J and clone size reflect that table, while D and trimming were determined from the DNA. Of 140,000 to 150,000 clones in the sample, over 60% were seen once. Material for sequencing was peripheral blood. This chain joins TRBV6-4 and TRBJ1-2; 8 bases are shared with TRBD1. This receptor was obtained from a man between 50 and 59 years old with acute or convalescent COVID-19. CDR3 coding DNA: TGTGCCAGCAGTGTCTATGGACAGGGCCGAGCTAACTATGGCTACACCTTC. As protein: CASSVYGQGRANYGYTF.